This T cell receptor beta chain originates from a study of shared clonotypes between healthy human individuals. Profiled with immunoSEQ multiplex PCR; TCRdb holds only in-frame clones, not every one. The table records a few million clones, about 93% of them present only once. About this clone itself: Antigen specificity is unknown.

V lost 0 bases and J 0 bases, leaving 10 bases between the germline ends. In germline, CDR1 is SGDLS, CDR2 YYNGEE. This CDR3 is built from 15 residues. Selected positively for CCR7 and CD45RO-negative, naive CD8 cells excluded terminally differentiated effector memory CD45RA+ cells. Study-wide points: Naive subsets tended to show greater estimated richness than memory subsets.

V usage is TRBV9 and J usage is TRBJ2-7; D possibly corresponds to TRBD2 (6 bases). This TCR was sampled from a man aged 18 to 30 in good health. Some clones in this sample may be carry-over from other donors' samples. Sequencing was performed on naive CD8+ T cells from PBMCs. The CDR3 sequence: CASSVDWGDSYEQYF. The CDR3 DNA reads TGTGCCAGCAGCGTAGATTGGGGGGACTCCTACGAGCAGTACTTC.